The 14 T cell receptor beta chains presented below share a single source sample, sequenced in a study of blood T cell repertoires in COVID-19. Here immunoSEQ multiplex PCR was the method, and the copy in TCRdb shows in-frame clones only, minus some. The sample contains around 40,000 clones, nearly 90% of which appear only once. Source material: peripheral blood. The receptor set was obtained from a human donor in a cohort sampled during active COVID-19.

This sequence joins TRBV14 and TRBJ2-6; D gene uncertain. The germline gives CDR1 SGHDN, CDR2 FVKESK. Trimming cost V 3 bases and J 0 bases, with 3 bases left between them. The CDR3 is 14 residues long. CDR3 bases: TGTGCCAGCAGCCATAACTCTGGGGCCAACGTCCTGACTTTC. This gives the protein CASSHNSGANVLTF.

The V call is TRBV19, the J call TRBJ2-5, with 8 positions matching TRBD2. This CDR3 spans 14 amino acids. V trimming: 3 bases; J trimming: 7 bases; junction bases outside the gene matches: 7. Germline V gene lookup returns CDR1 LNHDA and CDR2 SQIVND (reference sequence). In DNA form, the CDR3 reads TGTGCCAGTAGTATGGTGCAGGCGGGAGGGACCCAGTACTTC. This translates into CASSMVQAGGTQYF.

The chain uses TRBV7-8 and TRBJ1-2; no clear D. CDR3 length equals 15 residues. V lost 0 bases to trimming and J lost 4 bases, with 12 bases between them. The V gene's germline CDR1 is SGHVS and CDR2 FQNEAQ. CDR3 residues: CASSLAGEIPYGYTF. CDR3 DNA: TGTGCCAGCAGCTTAGCGGGCGAGATTCCCTATGGCTACACCTTC.

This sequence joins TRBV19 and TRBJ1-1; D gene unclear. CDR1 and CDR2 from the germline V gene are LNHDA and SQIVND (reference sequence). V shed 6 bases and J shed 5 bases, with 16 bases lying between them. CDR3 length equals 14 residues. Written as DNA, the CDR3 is TGTGCCAGTAGCCCCATGAGGCGCGATACTGAAGCTTTCTTT. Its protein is CASSPMRRDTEAFF.

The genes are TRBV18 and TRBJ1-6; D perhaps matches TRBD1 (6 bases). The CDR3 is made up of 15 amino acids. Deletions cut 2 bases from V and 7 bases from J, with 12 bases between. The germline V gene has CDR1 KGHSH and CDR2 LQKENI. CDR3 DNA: TGTGCCAGCTCACCAGGACAGTGGCGGAATTCACCCCTCCACTTT. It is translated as CASSPGQWRNSPLHF. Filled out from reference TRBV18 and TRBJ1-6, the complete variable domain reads NAGVMQNPRHLVRRRGQEARLRCSPMKGHSHVYWYRQLPEEGLKFMVYLQKENIIDESGMPKERFSAEFPKEGPSILRIQQVVRGDSAAYFCASSPGQWRNSPLHFGNGTRLTVT.

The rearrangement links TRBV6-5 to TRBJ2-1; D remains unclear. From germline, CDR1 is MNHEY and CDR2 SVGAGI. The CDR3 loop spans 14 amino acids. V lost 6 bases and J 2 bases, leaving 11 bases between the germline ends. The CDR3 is CASSPVGPYNEQFF. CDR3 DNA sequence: TGTGCCAGCAGCCCCGTGGGCCCCTACAATGAGCAGTTCTTC.

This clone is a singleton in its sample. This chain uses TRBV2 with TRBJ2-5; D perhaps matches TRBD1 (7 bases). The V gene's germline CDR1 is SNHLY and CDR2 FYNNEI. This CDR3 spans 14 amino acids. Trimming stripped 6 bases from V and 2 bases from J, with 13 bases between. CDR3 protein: CASREGTVQETQYF. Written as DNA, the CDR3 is TGTGCCAGCAGGGAGGGGACAGTGCAAGAGACCCAGTACTTC.

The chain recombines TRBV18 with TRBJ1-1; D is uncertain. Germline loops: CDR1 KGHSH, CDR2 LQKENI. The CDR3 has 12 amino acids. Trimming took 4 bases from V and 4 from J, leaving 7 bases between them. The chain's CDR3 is CASSRPSTEAFF. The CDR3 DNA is TGTGCCAGCTCACGCCCTAGCACTGAAGCTTTCTTT.

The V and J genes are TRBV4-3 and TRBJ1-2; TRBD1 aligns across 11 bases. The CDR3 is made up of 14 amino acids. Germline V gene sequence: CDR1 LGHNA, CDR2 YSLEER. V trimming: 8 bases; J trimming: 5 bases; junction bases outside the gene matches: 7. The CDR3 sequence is CASGDRGRLYGYTF. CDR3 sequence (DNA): TGCGCCAGCGGGGACAGGGGGAGATTGTATGGCTACACCTTC.

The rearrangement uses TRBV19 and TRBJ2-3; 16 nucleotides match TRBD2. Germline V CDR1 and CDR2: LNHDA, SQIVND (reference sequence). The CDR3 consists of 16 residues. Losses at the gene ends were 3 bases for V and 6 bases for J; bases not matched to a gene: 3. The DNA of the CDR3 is TGTGCCAGTAGTATGGGACTAGCGGGAGGGCCCGATACGCAGTATTTT. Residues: CASSMGLAGGPDTQYF.

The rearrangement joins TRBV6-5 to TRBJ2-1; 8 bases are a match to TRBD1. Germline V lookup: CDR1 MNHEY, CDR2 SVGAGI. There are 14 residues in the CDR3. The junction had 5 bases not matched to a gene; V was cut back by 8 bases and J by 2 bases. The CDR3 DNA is TGTGCCAGCCTCCCGGGACAGGCCTACAATGAGCAGTTCTTC. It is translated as CASLPGQAYNEQFF.

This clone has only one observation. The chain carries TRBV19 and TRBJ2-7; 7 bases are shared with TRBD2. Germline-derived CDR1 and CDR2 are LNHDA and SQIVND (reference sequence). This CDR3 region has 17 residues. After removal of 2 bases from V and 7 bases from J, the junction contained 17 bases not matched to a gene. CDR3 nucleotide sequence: TGTGCCAGTAGTATAACCCACCTCCTAGCGGACGGTCGGGAGCAGTACTTC. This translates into CASSITHLLADGREQYF.

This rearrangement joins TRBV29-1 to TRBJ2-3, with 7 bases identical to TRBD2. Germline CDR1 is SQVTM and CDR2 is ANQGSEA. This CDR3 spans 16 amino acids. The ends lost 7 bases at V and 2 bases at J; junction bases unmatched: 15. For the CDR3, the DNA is TGCAGCGCTCAACGGGGGGACGGACTCTACACAGATACGCAGTATTTT. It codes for CSAQRGDGLYTDTQYF.

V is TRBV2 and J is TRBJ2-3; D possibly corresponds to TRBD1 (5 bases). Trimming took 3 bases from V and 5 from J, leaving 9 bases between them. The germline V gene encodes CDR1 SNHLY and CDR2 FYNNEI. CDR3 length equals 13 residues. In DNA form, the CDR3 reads TGTGCCAGCAGTGAGGCTAGGGGAGATACGCAGTATTTT. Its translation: CASSEARGDTQYF.